One sample yielded the 10 T cell receptor beta chains listed below, sequenced in a study of T cell responses to AZD1222 COVID-19 vaccine (dated by TCRdb to the early 2020s). The receptor library was made with the immunoSEQ multiplex PCR assay. TCRdb mirrors the immuneACCESS table, restricted to in-frame sequences. Some clones are absent from its copies; in checked studies, under half trace to an unresolved V gene, and the reason for the others is unknown. The sample table shows under 150,000 clones, and 90% to 95% are seen once. Approximately 2.7% of the sample comes from the top ten. This specimen's time point label, per the study, means: baseline before first vaccination. Sample treatment or condition, as interpreted from the label and publication: meningococcal conjugate vaccine given as trial control. Here the sequenced sample was peripheral blood, taken on day 0 of MenACWY control vaccination. All receptors come from an adult in good health.

The chain recombines TRBV19 with TRBJ1-5; possible D gene TRBD1, 5 bases. The CDR3 spans 16 residues. Trimming stripped 3 bases from V and 0 bases from J, with 12 bases between. Germline CDR1 and CDR2: LNHDA and SQIVND (reference sequence). The CDR3 DNA reads TGTGCCAGTAGTATCGGGTCAGGGTTTAGCAATCAGCCCCAGCATTTT. It encodes CASSIGSGFSNQPQHF. Complete variable domain (other parts from reference TRBV19 and TRBJ1-5): DGGITQSPKYLFRKEGQNVTLSCEQNLNHDAMYWYRQDPGQGLRLIYYSQIVNDFQKGDIAEGYSVSREKKESFPLTVTSAQKNPTAFYLCASSIGSGFSNQPQHFGDGTRLSIL.

The chain has TRBV2 and TRBJ1-5, with a tentative D call TRBD1 (6 bases). Germline V gene sequence: CDR1 SNHLY, CDR2 FYNNEI. V was pared by 2 bases and J by 1 base, with 9 bases between. The CDR3 is made up of 15 amino acids. The CDR3 DNA sequence: TGTGCCAGCAGTGAACACGGACAGAGCAATCAGCCCCAGCATTTT. It specifies CASSEHGQSNQPQHF.

J is TRBJ2-1 and V is TRBV12-3 or TRBV12-4, with no clear D. The length of the CDR3 is 11 residues. V was cut by 3 bases and J by 8 bases, with 5 bases left in between. The CDR3 here is CASSFGHEQFF. CDR3 bases: TGTGCCAGCAGTTTCGGGCATGAGCAGTTCTTC.

The chain combines TRBV23-1 with TRBJ1-2, with D possibly being TRBD1 (6 bases). TRBV23-1 is an ORF for which the function is uncertain. This CDR3 is built from 15 residues. V lost 3 bases, J lost 3 bases, and 14 bases lay in between. The CDR3 bases are TGCGCCAGCAGTCATTCTACAGGGTCGGACTATGGCTACACCTTC. As protein: CASSHSTGSDYGYTF.

The V call is TRBV6-5, the J call TRBJ2-3, with a tentative D call TRBD2 (5 bases). The CDR3 spans 11 residues. CDR1 is MNHEY and CDR2 is SVGAGI in the germline V gene. Trimming removed 6 bases from V and 5 bases from J, with 6 bases in between. DNA for the CDR3: TGTGCCAGCAGCGGAGGAGATACGCAGTATTTT. Residues: CASSGGDTQYF.

This rearrangement joins TRBV11-2 to TRBJ2-1; 9 bases align to TRBD2. J was trimmed by 6 bases and V by 5 bases; bases with no gene match: 8. The germline CDR1 and CDR2 sequences are SGHAT and FQNNGV. The CDR3 covers 15 residues. CDR3 amino acids: CASSPAGGPGNEQFF. CDR3 nucleotides: TGTGCCAGCAGCCCCGCGGGGGGGCCTGGCAATGAGCAGTTCTTC.

This rearrangement joins TRBV6-5 to TRBJ1-1; tentatively, D is TRBD1 (6 bases). Germline values: CDR1 MNHEY, CDR2 SVGAGI. The length of the CDR3 is 12 residues. Trimming removed 6 bases from V and 2 bases from J, with 7 bases in between. Here the CDR3 DNA reads TGTGCCAGCAGGGGACATAACACTGAAGCTTTCTTT. It yields the protein CASRGHNTEAFF.

The chain couples TRBV9 to TRBJ2-7; no clear D gene. The CDR3 has 14 amino acids. Trimming pared 0 bases from V and 0 bases from J, leaving 7 bases between. Germline values: CDR1 SGDLS, CDR2 YYNGEE. CDR3 in amino acids: CASSVDGNSYEQYF. The CDR3 coding sequence is TGTGCCAGCAGCGTAGATGGCAACTCCTACGAGCAGTACTTC.

V and J are TRBV2 and TRBJ1-1, with D uncertain. The germline V gene encodes CDR1 SNHLY and CDR2 FYNNEI. The ends were cut back, 6 bases at V and 0 bases at J, with 11 bases in the middle. The length of the CDR3 is 14 residues. The CDR3 spells CASRDPRLNTEAFF. The CDR3 bases are TGTGCCAGCAGGGACCCCAGGTTGAACACTGAAGCTTTCTTT.

The V call is TRBV7-9, the J call TRBJ2-1; 9 nucleotides match TRBD2. This CDR3 contains 16 residues. J gave up 3 bases and V 2 bases, and 5 bases lay outside the gene matches. The germline V gene encodes CDR1 SEHNR and CDR2 FQNEAQ (reference sequence). In DNA, the CDR3 is TGTGCCAGCAGCTTATCTAGCGGGGCCATCTACAATGAGCAGTTCTTC. This translates into CASSLSSGAIYNEQFF.